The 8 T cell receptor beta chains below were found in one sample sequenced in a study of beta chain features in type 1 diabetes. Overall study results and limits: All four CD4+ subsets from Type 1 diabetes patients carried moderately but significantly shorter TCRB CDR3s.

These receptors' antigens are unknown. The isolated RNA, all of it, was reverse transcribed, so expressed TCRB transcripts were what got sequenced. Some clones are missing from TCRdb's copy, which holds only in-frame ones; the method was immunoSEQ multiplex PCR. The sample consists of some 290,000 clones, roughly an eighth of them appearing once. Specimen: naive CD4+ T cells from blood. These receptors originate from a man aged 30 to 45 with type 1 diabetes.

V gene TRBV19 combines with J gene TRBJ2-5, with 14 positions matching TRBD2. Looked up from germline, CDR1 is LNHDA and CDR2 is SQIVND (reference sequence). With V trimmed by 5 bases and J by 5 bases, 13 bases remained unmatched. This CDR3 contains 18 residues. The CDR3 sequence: CASSPAGLAGAVGETQYF. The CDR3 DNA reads TGTGCCAGTAGTCCCGCGGGACTAGCGGGAGCGGTGGGCGAGACCCAGTACTTC. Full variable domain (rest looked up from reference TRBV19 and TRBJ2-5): DGGITQSPKYLFRKEGQNVTLSCEQNLNHDAMYWYRQDPGQGLRLIYYSQIVNDFQKGDIAEGYSVSREKKESFPLTVTSAQKNPTAFYLCASSPAGLAGAVGETQYFGPGTRLLVL.

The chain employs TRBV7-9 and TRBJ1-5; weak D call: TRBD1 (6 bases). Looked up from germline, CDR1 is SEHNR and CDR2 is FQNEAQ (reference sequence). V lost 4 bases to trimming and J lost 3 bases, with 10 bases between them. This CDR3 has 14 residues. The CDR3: CASSSTGTNQPQHF. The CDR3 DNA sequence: TGTGCCAGCAGCTCTACAGGGACCAATCAGCCCCAGCATTTT. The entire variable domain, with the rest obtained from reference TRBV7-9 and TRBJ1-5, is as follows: DTGVSQNPRHKITKRGQNVTFRCDPISEHNRLYWYRQTLGQGPEFLTYFQNEAQLEKSRLLSDRFSAERPKGSFSTLEIQRTEQGDSAMYLCASSSTGTNQPQHFGDGTRLSIL.

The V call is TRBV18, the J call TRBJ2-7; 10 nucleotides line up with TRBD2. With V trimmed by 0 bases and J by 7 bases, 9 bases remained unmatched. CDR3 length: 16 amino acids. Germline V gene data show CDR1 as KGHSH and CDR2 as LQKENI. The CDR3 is CASSPPSLAGAREQYF. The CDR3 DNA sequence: TGTGCCAGCTCACCACCGTCCCTAGCGGGAGCAAGGGAGCAGTACTTC.

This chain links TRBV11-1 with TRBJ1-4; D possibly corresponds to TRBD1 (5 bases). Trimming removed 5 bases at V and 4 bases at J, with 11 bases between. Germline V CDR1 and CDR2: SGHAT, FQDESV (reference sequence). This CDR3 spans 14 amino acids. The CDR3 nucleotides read TGTGCCAGCAGCCTTGCGGGGGGTAATGAAAAACTGTTTTTT. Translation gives CASSLAGGNEKLFF.

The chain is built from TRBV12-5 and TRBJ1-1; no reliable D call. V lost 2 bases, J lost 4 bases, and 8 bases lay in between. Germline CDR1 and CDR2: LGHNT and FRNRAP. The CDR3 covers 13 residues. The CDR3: CASGLWGGTEAFF. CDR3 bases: TGTGCTAGTGGTTTGTGGGGAGGCACTGAAGCTTTCTTT.

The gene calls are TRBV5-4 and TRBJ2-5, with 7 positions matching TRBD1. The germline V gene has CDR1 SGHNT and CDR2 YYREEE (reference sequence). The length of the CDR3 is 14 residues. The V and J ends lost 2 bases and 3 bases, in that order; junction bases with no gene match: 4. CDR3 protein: CASSFQGVEETQYF. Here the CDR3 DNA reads TGTGCCAGCAGCTTTCAGGGGGTCGAAGAGACCCAGTACTTC.

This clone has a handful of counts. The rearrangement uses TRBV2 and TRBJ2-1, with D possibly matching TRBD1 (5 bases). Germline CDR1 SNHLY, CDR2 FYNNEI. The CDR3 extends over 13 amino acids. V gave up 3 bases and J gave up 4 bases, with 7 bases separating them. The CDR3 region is CASSDRVYNEQFF. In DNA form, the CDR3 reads TGTGCCAGCAGTGACAGGGTGTACAATGAGCAGTTCTTC.

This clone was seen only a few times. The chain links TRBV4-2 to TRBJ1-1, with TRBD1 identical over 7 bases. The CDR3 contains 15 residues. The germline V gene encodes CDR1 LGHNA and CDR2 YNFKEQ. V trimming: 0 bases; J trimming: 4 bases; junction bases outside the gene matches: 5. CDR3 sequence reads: CASSQEGSGGTEAFF. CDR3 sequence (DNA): TGTGCCAGCAGCCAAGAGGGCTCAGGGGGCACTGAAGCTTTCTTT.